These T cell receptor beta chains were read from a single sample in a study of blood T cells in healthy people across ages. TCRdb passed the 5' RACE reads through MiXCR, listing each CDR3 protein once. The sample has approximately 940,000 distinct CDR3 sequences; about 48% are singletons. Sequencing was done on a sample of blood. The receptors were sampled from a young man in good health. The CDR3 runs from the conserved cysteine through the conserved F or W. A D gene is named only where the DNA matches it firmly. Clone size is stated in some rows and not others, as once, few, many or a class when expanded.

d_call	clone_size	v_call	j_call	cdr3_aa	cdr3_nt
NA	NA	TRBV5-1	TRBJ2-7	CASSPGSYSGEQYF	TGCGCCAGCAGCCCTGGGTCCTACTCGGGGGAGCAGTACTTC
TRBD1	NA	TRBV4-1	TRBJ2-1	CASTQDRGQHNEQFF	TGCGCCAGCACCCAGGACAGGGGGCAGCACAATGAGCAGTTCTTC
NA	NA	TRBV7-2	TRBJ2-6	CASSLAGAISGANVLTF	TGTGCCAGCAGCTTAGCGGGGGCCATATCTGGGGCCAACGTCCTGACTTTC
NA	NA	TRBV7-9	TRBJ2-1	CASSLRLGSSYNEQFF	TGTGCCAGCAGCTTAAGACTGGGGAGCTCCTACAATGAGCAGTTCTTC
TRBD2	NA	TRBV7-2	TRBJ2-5	CASSLLGGLLETQYF	TGTGCCAGCAGCTTATTGGGGGGGTTGTTAGAGACCCAGTACTTC
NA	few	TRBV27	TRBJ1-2	CASSPRSTNYGYTF	TGTGCCAGCAGTCCGCGGAGTACTAACTATGGCTACACCTTC
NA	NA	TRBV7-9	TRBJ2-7	CASTPLGPRSSYEQYF	TGTGCCAGCACCCCTTTGGGGCCCCGAAGCTCCTACGAGCAGTACTTC
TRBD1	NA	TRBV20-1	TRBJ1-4	CSARSRAGGDEKLFF	TGCAGTGCTAGGAGTCGGGCAGGGGGCGATGAAAAACTGTTTTTT
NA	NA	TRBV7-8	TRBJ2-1	CASSLARFAGSFNEQFF	TGTGCCAGCAGCTTAGCGCGGTTTGCGGGATCCTTTAATGAGCAGTTCTTC
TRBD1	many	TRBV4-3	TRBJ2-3	CASSPQGTGTDTQYF	TGCGCCAGCAGCCCCCAAGGGACAGGCACAGATACGCAGTATTTT
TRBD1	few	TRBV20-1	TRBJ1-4	CSAGQAMGQLFF	TGCAGCGCCGGACAGGCAATGGGGCAACTGTTTTTT
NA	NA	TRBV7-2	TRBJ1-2	CASSLAAGDPGYTF	TGTGCCAGCAGCTTAGCGGCAGGGGATCCCGGCTACACCTTC
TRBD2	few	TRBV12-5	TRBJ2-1	CASALTAGGGYNEQFF	TGTGCTAGTGCCCTAACCGCGGGGGGGGGGTACAATGAGCAGTTCTTC
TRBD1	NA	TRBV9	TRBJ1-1	CASSQEVNRGRRGLGFF	TGTGCCAGCAGCCAAGAAGTAAACAGGGGGCGCCGCGGCCTCGGTTTCTTT
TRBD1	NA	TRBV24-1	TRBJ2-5	CATRGTGEETQYF	TGTGCCACCAGGGGGACAGGGGAAGAGACCCAGTACTTC
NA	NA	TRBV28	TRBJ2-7	CASSKPYYEQYF	TGTGCCAGCAGCAAGCCGTACTACGAGCAGTACTTC
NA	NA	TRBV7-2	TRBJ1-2	CASSDKVAVYGYTF	TGTGCCAGCAGCGACAAGGTTGCGGTCTATGGCTACACCTTC
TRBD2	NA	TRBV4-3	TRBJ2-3	CASSLNSGGVTDTQYF	TGCGCCAGCAGCCTCAATAGCGGGGGCGTCACAGATACGCAGTATTTT
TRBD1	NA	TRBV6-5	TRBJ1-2	CACRDRGLHNYGYTF	TGTGCCTGCCGGGACAGGGGACTACACAACTATGGCTACACCTTC
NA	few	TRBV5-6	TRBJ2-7	CASSEGVQYYEQYF	TGTGCCAGCAGCGAGGGGGTCCAATACTACGAGCAGTACTTC
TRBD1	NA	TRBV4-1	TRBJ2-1	CASSHPSRGPNEQFF	TGCGCCAGCAGCCACCCGAGCAGGGGGCCTAATGAGCAGTTCTTC
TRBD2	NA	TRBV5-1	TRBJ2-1	CASWEDIGGARNEQFF	TGCGCCAGCTGGGAAGATATCGGGGGGGCTAGGAATGAGCAGTTCTTC
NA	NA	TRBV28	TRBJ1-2	CASSINRDGYTF	TGTGCCAGCAGTATAAACAGGGATGGCTACACCTTC
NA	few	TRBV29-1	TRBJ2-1	CSVARGYNEQFF	TGCAGCGTTGCCAGGGGATACAATGAGCAGTTCTTC
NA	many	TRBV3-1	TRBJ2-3	CASSQDLTDTQYF	TGTGCCAGCAGCCAAGATCTAACAGATACGCAGTATTTT
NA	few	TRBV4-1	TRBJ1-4	CASSRGNRDNEKLFF	TGCGCCAGCAGCCGAGGGAACAGAGACAATGAAAAACTGTTTTTT
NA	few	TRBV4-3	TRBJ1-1	CASSQDGQPTEAFF	TGCGCCAGCAGCCAAGATGGACAGCCCACTGAAGCTTTCTTT
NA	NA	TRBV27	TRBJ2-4	CASRPVGILAKNIQYF	TGTGCCAGCAGACCCGTTGGGATACTAGCCAAAAACATTCAGTACTTC
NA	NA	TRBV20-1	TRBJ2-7	CSARDIGESSYEQYF	TGCAGTGCTCGGGACATTGGGGAAAGCTCCTACGAGCAGTACTTC
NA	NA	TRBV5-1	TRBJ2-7	CASSLEQGYYEQYF	TGCGCCAGCAGCTTGGAGCAGGGCTACTACGAGCAGTACTTC
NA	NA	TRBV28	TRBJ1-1	CASSLTAKNTEAFF	TGTGCCAGCAGTTTGACAGCTAAGAACACTGAAGCTTTCTTT
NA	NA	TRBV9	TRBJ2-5	CASSTRTYNEQYF	TGTGCCAGCAGCACACGTACCTACAATGAGCAGTACTTC
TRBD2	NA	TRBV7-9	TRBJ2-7	CASTRGDTYEQYF	TGTGCCAGCACGCGGGGGGACACCTACGAGCAGTACTTC
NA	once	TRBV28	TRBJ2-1	CASSVPGQETQFF	TGTGCCAGCAGTGTACCAGGCCAAGAGACCCAGTTCTTC
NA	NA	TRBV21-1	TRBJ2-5	CASSAQGGDRGPLGQYF	TGTGCCAGCAGCGCCCAAGGGGGGGACAGGGGGCCGCTGGGGCAGTACTTC
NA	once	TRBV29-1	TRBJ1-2	CSGSRGQGYTF	TGCAGCGGTTCCCGCGGACAGGGCTACACCTTC
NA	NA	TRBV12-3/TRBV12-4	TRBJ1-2	CASSLPPTGTYGYTF	TGTGCCAGCAGTTTACCCCCGACAGGAACCTATGGCTACACCTTC
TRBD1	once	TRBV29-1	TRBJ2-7	CSAVAGQGHEQYF	TGCAGCGCTGTAGCCGGACAGGGCCACGAGCAGTACTTC
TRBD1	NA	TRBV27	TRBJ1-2	CASSSPGQGYSGYTF	TGTGCCAGCTCGAGTCCGGGACAGGGCTACTCCGGCTACACCTTC
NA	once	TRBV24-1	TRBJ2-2	CATSDLGVTGELFF	TGTGCCACCAGTGATTTGGGGGTAACCGGGGAGCTGTTTTTT
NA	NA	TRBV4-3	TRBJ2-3	CASSQGTMADTQYF	TGCGCCAGCAGCCAAGGGACTATGGCAGATACGCAGTATTTT
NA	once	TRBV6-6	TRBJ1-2	CASTSGYYNYGYTF	TGTGCCAGCACCTCCGGATATTATAACTATGGCTACACCTTC
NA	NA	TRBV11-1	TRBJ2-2	CASSWMGTPGELFF	TGTGCCAGCAGCTGGATGGGGACGCCAGGGGAGCTGTTTTTT
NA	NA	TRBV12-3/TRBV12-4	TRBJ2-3	CVSRASASRSTDTQYF	TGTGTCAGCAGGGCTTCGGCTAGCAGAAGCACAGATACGCAGTATTTT
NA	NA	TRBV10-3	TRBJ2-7	CAISESLGVSYYEQYF	TGTGCCATCAGTGAGTCCCTCGGAGTAAGCTACTACGAGCAGTACTTC
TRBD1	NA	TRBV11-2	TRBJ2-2	CASSTDRVTGELFF	TGTGCCAGCAGCACGGACAGGGTCACCGGGGAGCTGTTTTTT
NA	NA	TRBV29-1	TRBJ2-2	CSVGQGNTGELFF	TGCAGCGTTGGGCAGGGCAACACCGGGGAGCTGTTTTTT
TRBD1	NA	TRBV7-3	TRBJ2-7	CASSEQGTIYEQYF	TGTGCCAGCAGCGAACAGGGGACAATCTACGAGCAGTACTTC
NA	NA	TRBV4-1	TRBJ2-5	CASSQDPGSRETQYF	TGCGCCAGCAGCCAAGATCCTGGGTCTAGGGAGACCCAGTACTTC
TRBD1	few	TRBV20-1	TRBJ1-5	CSANRGRGQQPQHF	TGCAGTGCTAATCGGGGAAGGGGACAGCAGCCCCAGCATTTT
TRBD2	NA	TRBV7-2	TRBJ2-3	CASSFVAGGTVGDTQYF	TGTGCCAGCAGCTTTGTGGCCGGGGGGACCGTTGGAGATACGCAGTATTTT
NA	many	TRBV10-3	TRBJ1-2	CAISESTGYGYTF	TGTGCCATCAGTGAGTCAACAGGGTATGGCTACACCTTC
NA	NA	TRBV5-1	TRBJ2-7	CASSFSGSHEQYF	TGCGCCAGCAGCTTCTCAGGGTCCCACGAGCAGTACTTC
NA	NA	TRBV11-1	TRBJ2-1	CASSFNTAYNEQFF	TGTGCCAGCAGCTTCAACACGGCTTACAATGAGCAGTTCTTC
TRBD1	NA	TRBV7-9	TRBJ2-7	CASSYQRQGLGEQYF	TGTGCCAGCAGCTACCAGAGACAGGGATTGGGCGAGCAGTACTTC